One sample yielded the 19 T cell receptor beta chains listed below, sequenced in a study of PD-L1 blockade in urothelial cancer. Assay: immunoSEQ multiplex PCR; the TCRdb copy retains only in-frame clones and omits some. The table shows some 120,000 clones, with about 83% occurring only once. The time point is: peripheral blood 6 weeks after treatment start. Here the sequenced sample was PBMCs, taken around atezolizumab (anti-PD-L1) treatment. These receptors all stem from a man between 45 and 60 years old with urothelial cancer.

This chain uses TRBV6-1 with TRBJ1-4; 7 nucleotides agree with TRBD1. Germline values: CDR1 MNHNS, CDR2 SASEGT. With 4 bases clipped from V and 4 bases from J, the junction kept 6 bases outside the gene matches. CDR3 size: 15 residues. In nucleotides, the CDR3 is TGTGCCAGCAGTGGGGGACAGATAATTAATGAAAAACTGTTTTTT. Translation: CASSGGQIINEKLFF.

This clone has a handful of counts. The genes are TRBV10-2 and TRBJ2-1, with 7 bases that match TRBD1. The germline V gene has CDR1 WSHSY and CDR2 SAAADI. The ends lost 3 bases at V and 9 bases at J; junction bases unmatched: 8. This CDR3 is built from 14 residues. CDR3 nucleotides: TGCGCCAGCAGTGATTACAGGGGCGGTAGTGAGCAGTTCTTC. Amino acid sequence: CASSDYRGGSEQFF.

This clone was observed a single time. The chain employs TRBV28 and TRBJ2-7, with a possible D match to TRBD1 (6 bases). The germline V gene has CDR1 MDHEN and CDR2 SYDVKM. The V end was cut by 6 bases, the J end by 3 bases, with 12 bases between. This CDR3 is 13 amino acids long. CDR3 DNA: TGTGCCAGCAGACCTGGACAGCTCTACGAGCAGTACTTC. Translating it yields CASRPGQLYEQYF. Supplemented by reference TRBV28 and TRBJ2-7, the full variable domain reads DVKVTQSSRYLVKRTGEKVFLECVQDMDHENMFWYRQDPGLGLRLIYFSYDVKMKEKGDIPEGYSVSREKKERFSLILESASTNQTSMYLCASRPGQLYEQYFGPGTRLTVT.

The chain joins TRBV11-2 to TRBJ2-2, with D unresolved. Deletions cut 5 bases from V and 6 bases from J, with 13 bases between. CDR3 length equals 14 residues. Germline assignment: CDR1 SGHAT and CDR2 FQNNGV. Written as DNA, the CDR3 is TGTGCCAGCAGCCCTCTCCTTGGCCCCGGGGAGCTGTTTTTT. Translating gives CASSPLLGPGELFF.

The chain employs TRBV27 and TRBJ2-7; D perhaps matches TRBD2 (6 bases). Germline V gene sequence: CDR1 MNHEY, CDR2 SMNVEV (reference sequence). The CDR3 totals 14 residues. Trimming left V 5 bases short and J 4 bases short, with 15 bases between. The CDR3 protein is CASSPSGVKYEQYF. The CDR3 bases are TGTGCCAGCAGTCCGTCGGGGGTAAAGTACGAGCAGTACTTC.

The chain combines TRBV4-1 with TRBJ1-5, with D perhaps TRBD1 (5 bases). Germline lookup yields CDR1 MGHRA and CDR2 YSYEKL. V was shortened by 3 bases and J by 6 bases, with 12 bases between the two germline ends. CDR3 length equals 14 residues. The CDR3 DNA reads as TGCGCCAGCAGCCAGCTCCAGGGCTTTCAGCCCCAGCATTTT. Translating gives CASSQLQGFQPQHF.

This rearrangement joins TRBV13 to TRBJ1-1; 10 positions match TRBD1. V dropped 3 bases and J dropped 4; count of bases not matched to a gene: 5. Germline V gene sequence: CDR1 PRHDT, CDR2 FYEKMQ (reference sequence). The CDR3 has 15 residues. The CDR3 region has the DNA TGTGCCAGCAGCTTTGGGACAGGGGTTGCCACTGAAGCTTTCTTT. It codes for CASSFGTGVATEAFF.

The chain has TRBV13 and TRBJ1-1; D gene uncertain. Germline lookup yields CDR1 PRHDT and CDR2 FYEKMQ (reference sequence). The CDR3 contains 15 residues. V lost 1 base and J 4 bases, leaving 13 bases between the germline ends. CDR3 protein: CASSLAGRDGTEAFF. The CDR3 region has the DNA TGTGCCAGCAGCTTAGCCGGCCGGGATGGCACTGAAGCTTTCTTT.

V is TRBV4-1 and J is TRBJ2-5, with 8 bases lining up with TRBD2. Germline-derived CDR1 and CDR2 are MGHRA and YSYEKL. The J segment lost 2 bases and the V segment lost 4 bases, leaving 9 bases of the junction unmatched. This CDR3 region has 16 residues. CDR3 residues: CASSLETGGQQETQYF. CDR3 nucleotides: TGCGCCAGCAGCCTGGAAACGGGAGGGCAACAAGAGACCCAGTACTTC.

V and J are TRBV11-2 and TRBJ2-7; 7 bases line up with TRBD1. J was trimmed by 3 bases and V by 3 bases; bases with no gene match: 17. The germline CDR1 and CDR2 sequences are SGHAT and FQNNGV. There are 18 residues in the CDR3. The CDR3 protein is CASSFDRVFKLRFYEQYF. CDR3 nucleotide sequence: TGTGCCAGCAGCTTCGACAGGGTATTTAAGTTGAGATTCTACGAGCAGTACTTC.

The V and J genes are TRBV14 and TRBJ2-3; possibly TRBD1 for D (5 bases). V shed 2 bases and J shed 3 bases, with 12 bases lying between them. This CDR3 has 15 amino acids. Germline V gene lookup returns CDR1 SGHDN and CDR2 FVKESK. CDR3 DNA: TGTGCCAGCAGCCAATGGGGAAGGGGAACAGATACGCAGTATTTT. The encoded protein is CASSQWGRGTDTQYF.

The V and J genes are TRBV7-9 and TRBJ2-5, with TRBD2 identical over 13 bases. The germline CDR1 and CDR2 sequences are SEHNR and FQNEAQ (reference sequence). The CDR3 covers 16 residues. Trimming cost V 0 bases and J 5 bases; bases outside gene matches: 3. The DNA for the CDR3 is TGTGCCAGCAGCTTAGCGGGACTAGCGGGACGTGAGACCCAGTACTTC. As protein: CASSLAGLAGRETQYF.

This chain uses TRBV27 with TRBJ2-3, with 8 positions matching TRBD2. Germline V gene data show CDR1 as MNHEY and CDR2 as SMNVEV (reference sequence). This CDR3 has 14 amino acids. J was trimmed by 4 bases and V by 6 bases; bases with no gene match: 6. Written as DNA, the CDR3 is TGTGCCAGCAGCTCCGGGACTAGGGCAGATACGCAGTATTTT. Protein product: CASSSGTRADTQYF.

The chain uses TRBV5-1 and TRBJ2-2; D is uncertain. This CDR3 is built from 14 residues. Germline values: CDR1 SGHRS, CDR2 YFSETQ. V was cut by 6 bases and J by 1 base, with 10 bases left in between. CDR3 bases: TGCGCCAGCAAAGCCGGGTTGAACACCGGGGAGCTGTTTTTT. This sequence encodes CASKAGLNTGELFF.

The chain combines TRBV6-1 with TRBJ2-5; D is perhaps TRBD1 (6 bases). Trimming pared 5 bases from V and 4 bases from J, leaving 11 bases between. Germline values: CDR1 MNHNS, CDR2 SASEGT. The CDR3 runs 13 residues. The DNA for the CDR3 is TGTGCCAGCAGTACAGGGTATGGAGAGACCCAGTACTTC. It yields the protein CASSTGYGETQYF.

CDR3 loop: CASSRKVRQGSFSGNTIYF. CDR3 sequence (DNA): TGTGCCAGCAGCCGAAAGGTCAGACAGGGGTCCTTCTCTGGAAACACCATATATTTT. The chain employs TRBV11-2 and TRBJ1-3; 8 bases align to TRBD1. The CDR3 runs 19 residues. In germline, CDR1 is SGHAT, CDR2 FQNNGV. After removal of 5 bases from V and 0 bases from J, the junction contained 15 bases not matched to a gene.

The J gene is TRBJ2-7, the V gene TRBV30; TRBD2 agrees at 9 bases. The V gene's germline CDR1 is GTSNPN and CDR2 SVGIG (reference sequence). This CDR3 comprises 14 residues. V lost 0 bases, J lost 3 bases, and 3 bases stayed unmatched. CDR3 in DNA: TGTGCCTGGAGTGTAAGCGGGGGGCTCTACGAGCAGTACTTC. This codes for CAWSVSGGLYEQYF.

V usage is TRBV5-1 and J usage is TRBJ2-2; a possible D gene is TRBD2 (5 bases). V was clipped by 1 base and J by 5 bases, with 18 bases between them. The CDR3 spans 17 residues. The germline V gene has CDR1 SGHRS and CDR2 YFSETQ. The CDR3 spells CASSLSGILGSTGELFF. Written as DNA, the CDR3 is TGCGCCAGCAGCTTGAGCGGAATTCTGGGGTCGACCGGGGAGCTGTTTTTT.

The count of this clone is one. J is TRBJ1-1 and V is TRBV11-3; 8 nucleotides match TRBD1. The germline gives CDR1 SGHNT, CDR2 YENEEA. Trimming at V came to 1 base and at J to 1 base, leaving 2 bases not matched to a gene. The CDR3 spans 15 residues. In nucleotides, the CDR3 is TGTGCCAGCAGCTTAGGTGGGACAGGGAACACTGAAGCTTTCTTT. Translating gives CASSLGGTGNTEAFF.